What follows describes a single TCR beta chain. Its antigen is currently unknown. The data were taken from a study of T cells in localized non-small cell lung cancer. Whole-study findings and limits: Only one tumor region was sequenced, so heterogeneity remains possible.

Assay used: immunoSEQ multiplex PCR; TCRdb lists only in-frame clones, some missing. This sample has more than 45,000 clones, with around 83% found just once. Deletions cut 6 bases from V and 5 bases from J, with 14 bases between. Germline V gene lookup returns CDR1 SGHNT and CDR2 YYREEE (reference sequence). The CDR3 covers 14 residues. The clonotype comes from a man between 40 and 75 years old with stage II lung adenocarcinoma. The V and J genes are TRBV5-4 and TRBJ2-2; D is possibly TRBD1 or TRBD2 (6 bases each). Here the sequenced sample was PBMCs, taken before any cancer treatment. CDR3 in amino acids: CASTLGGGTGELFF. The CDR3 region has the DNA TGTGCCAGCACCCTCGGAGGGGGGACCGGGGAGCTGTTTTTT.